This passage covers 5 T cell receptor beta chains from one sample sequenced in a study of T-cell memory formation after mild COVID-19 (dated by TCRdb to the early 2020s). Receptor amplification or capture employed 5' RACE. TCRdb records Illumina NovaSeq 6000 as the sequencer. Through fastp at Q25 and MiXCR, TCRdb rebuilt clones from the public reads, retaining in-frame beta chains. Merged by CDR3 protein, the rows form single entries marked with the most common genes and DNA. For this sample there are about 430,000 distinct CDR3 sequences; over 15% appear just once. Approximately 21% of the sample goes to the ten largest clones. Material for sequencing was PBMCs or a T cell subset sorted from them (not recorded which). The receptors shown here come from a man between 18 and 35 years old who had mild COVID-19 (a few samples of this study predate the infection). The sample titles of this study are shuffled in the database, so cell type and time point are left out; the donor was told from shared clones.

The chain employs TRBV11-1 and TRBJ2-3; D is unclear. The CDR3 covers 18 residues. The ends were cut back, 5 bases at V and 2 bases at J, with 23 bases in the middle. The germline CDR1 and CDR2 sequences are SGHAT and FQDESV (reference sequence). CDR3 DNA sequence: TGTGCCAGCAGCCCGAGAAGCTTGGGGATAGGTGCCACAGATACGCAGTATTTT. Translating it yields CASSPRSLGIGATDTQYF.

This sequence joins TRBV20-1 and TRBJ2-5, with 10 bases fitting TRBD2. Looked up from germline, CDR1 is DFQATT and CDR2 is SNEGSKA (reference sequence). Trimming took 8 bases from V and 5 from J; bases not matched to a gene: 8. There are 13 residues in the CDR3. CDR3 protein: CSSHSGGMETQYF. The CDR3 nucleotides read TGCAGTAGTCATAGCGGGGGGATGGAGACCCAGTACTTC.

This clonotype was detected only a few times. The chain carries TRBV12-3 or TRBV12-4 and TRBJ2-4, with D perhaps TRBD1 (6 bases). The CDR3 contains 16 residues. V gave up 5 bases and J gave up 1 base, with 15 bases separating them. The CDR3 DNA reads as TGTGCCAGCAGTAGAACAGGGCTTTCTGCCAAAAACATTCAGTACTTC. Protein sequence: CASSRTGLSAKNIQYF.

This clonotype was observed a handful of times. The V and J genes are TRBV20-1 and TRBJ2-1, with 13 bases fitting TRBD2. The CDR3 covers 20 residues. CDR1 and CDR2 from the germline V gene are DFQATT and SNEGSKA (reference sequence). V gave up 4 bases and J gave up 7 bases; unmatched junction bases: 22. The CDR3 region is CSATPGNVTLWGLAGNEQFF. CDR3 sequence (DNA): TGCAGTGCTACGCCGGGAAATGTAACATTGTGGGGACTAGCGGGGAATGAGCAGTTCTTC.

V usage is TRBV9 and J usage is TRBJ2-1; tentative D call: TRBD2 (5 bases). V was trimmed by 3 bases and J by 2 bases, leaving 12 bases between them. From germline, CDR1 is SGDLS and CDR2 YYNGEE. This CDR3 has 15 residues. The DNA for the CDR3 is TGTGCCAGCAGCGCTAGCCGTAGGGCCTACAATGAGCAGTTCTTC. Amino acids: CASSASRRAYNEQFF.